This T cell receptor beta chain stems from a study of OX40 agonist ivuxolimab in advanced cancers. Regarding the study as a whole: There was clonal expansion of CD4+ and CD8+ blood T cells by week 6 at 0.1 to 3.0 mg/kg.

Libraries were prepared by immunoSEQ multiplex PCR; TCRdb keeps only in-frame clonotypes and omits some of them. The sample yields over 85,000 clones, roughly 87% seen once. As for this clone: Its specificity is not known. Mismatch with germline at one junction end may stem from a read error.

Exclusion applied to patients with autoimmune disease history or systemic immunosuppression. The sampling schedule covered blood at baseline, cycle 4 day 1, and cycle 7 day 1. Germline CDR1 and CDR2: SEHNR and FQNEAQ (reference sequence). CDR3 length equals 14 residues. The sequence was obtained from an adult with an advanced solid tumor such as melanoma, head and neck, liver or kidney cancer. V usage is TRBV7-9 and J usage is TRBJ1-2; 12 bases are shared with TRBD1. The source was CD4+ or CD8+ T cells sorted from blood, collected in a trial of the OX40 agonist ivuxolimab. The CDR3 spells CASSSTGTGGFHGF. The DNA of the CDR3 is TGTGCCAGCAGCTCTACCGGGACAGGGGGCTTTCACGGCTTC.